The source of this T cell receptor beta chain is a study of OX40 agonist ivuxolimab in advanced cancers. Overall study context: Dose-escalation subjects each had hepatocellular carcinoma, melanoma, renal cell or head and neck cancer. The mean age was approximately 56 years, ranging from about 20 to 85, with about 87% of participants male.

Whole-study results and caveats: CD8+ T cells averaged more expanded clones than CD4+. Normalized expansion of T-cell clones was also low for some nonresponders.

Measured with immunoSEQ multiplex PCR; TCRdb has only the in-frame clones, and not every one. The sample carries thousands of clones, 66% recorded once. This clone was counted between two and nine times. Antigen: not known. This sequence originates from an adult with an advanced solid tumor such as melanoma, head and neck, liver or kidney cancer. The starting material was CD4+ or CD8+ T cells sorted from blood, obtained in a trial of the OX40 agonist ivuxolimab.

CDR3 DNA: TGTGCCAGCACCCTGGACAGGATTAACACCGGGGAGCTGTTTTTT. It encodes CASTLDRINTGELFF. The chain uses TRBV6-5 and TRBJ2-2; TRBD1 matches at 7 bases. Per the germline V gene, CDR1 is MNHEY and CDR2 is SVGAGI. With V trimmed by 7 bases and J by 2 bases, 7 bases remained unmatched. The CDR3 length is 15 residues.